This T cell receptor beta chain was recovered during a study of T-cell memory formation after mild COVID-19. TCR alpha and TCR beta cDNA libraries carrying sample barcodes and UMIs were produced by 5'RACE using constant-segment primers. MiXCR was run by TCRdb on the 5' RACE reads, yielding one entry per CDR3 protein. The sample has 100,000 to 150,000 distinct CDR3 sequences; 15% to 20% are singletons. Study results and caveats: CD4+ bias marked clones expanding day 15 to 37, unlike balanced contracting clones. Memory cells collected pre-infection included some clones that later responded, suggesting cross-reactive memory joined.

This clonotype showed up just a few times. Its target is not known. Trimming cost V 1 base and J 3 bases, with 10 bases left between them. This CDR3 comprises 15 residues. The TCR was taken from a young man who had mild COVID-19 (a few samples of this study predate the infection). Cell type and time point are not known. Sequencing was carried out using PBMCs or a T cell subset sorted from them (not recorded which). J is TRBJ1-5 and V is TRBV12-3 or TRBV12-4; perhaps TRBD1 as D (5 bases). The CDR3 sequence: CASSLEAGTNQPQHF. The CDR3 DNA reads TGTGCCAGCAGTTTAGAGGCCGGGACCAATCAGCCCCAGCATTTT.